This TCR beta chain was captured in a study of T cell responses to AZD1222 COVID-19 vaccine. General observations from the study: Donors in the cohort were predominantly white British and more often female, and clonal diversity was possibly underestimated. With dominance at 160-218 and 743-854, vaccine-associated CD4 TCRs spanned spike.

Regarding this clone: Its matching antigen is unknown.

This table comes from immunoSEQ multiplex PCR, and its TCRdb copy is limited to in-frame clones, with some not included. The sample has under 200,000 clones, 90% to 95% seen once. Germline V CDR1 and CDR2: MRHNA, SNTAGT. V lost 10 bases to trimming and J lost 5 bases, with 17 bases between them. CDR3 size: 13 residues. Specimen: peripheral blood, collected 28 days after the second dose of the MenACWY control vaccine. The receptor was isolated from an adult who received the MenACWY meningococcal vaccine as a control. The chain recombines TRBV6-4 with TRBJ1-1, with D possibly TRBD1 on 5 matching bases. CDR3 region: CATSQGRGTEAFF. For the CDR3, the DNA is TGTGCCACCAGCCAGGGACGAGGGACTGAAGCTTTCTTT.